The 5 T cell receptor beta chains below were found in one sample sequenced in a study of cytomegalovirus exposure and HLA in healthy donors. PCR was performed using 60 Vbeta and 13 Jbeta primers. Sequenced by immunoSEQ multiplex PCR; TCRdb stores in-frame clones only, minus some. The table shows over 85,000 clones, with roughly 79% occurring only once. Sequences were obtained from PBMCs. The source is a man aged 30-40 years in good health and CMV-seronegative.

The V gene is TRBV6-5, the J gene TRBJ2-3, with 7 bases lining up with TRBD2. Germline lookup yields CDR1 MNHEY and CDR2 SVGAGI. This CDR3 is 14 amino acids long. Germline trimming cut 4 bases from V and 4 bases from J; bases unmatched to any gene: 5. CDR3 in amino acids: CASSSTGGADTQYF. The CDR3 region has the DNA TGTGCCAGCAGTTCGACGGGAGGAGCAGATACGCAGTATTTT.

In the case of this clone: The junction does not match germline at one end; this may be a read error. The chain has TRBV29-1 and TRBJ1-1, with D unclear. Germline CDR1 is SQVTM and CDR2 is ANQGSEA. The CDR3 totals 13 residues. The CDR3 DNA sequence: TGCGGCGTTGTTATTCACGGGGACACTGAAGCTTTCTTT. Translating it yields CGVVIHGDTEAFF.

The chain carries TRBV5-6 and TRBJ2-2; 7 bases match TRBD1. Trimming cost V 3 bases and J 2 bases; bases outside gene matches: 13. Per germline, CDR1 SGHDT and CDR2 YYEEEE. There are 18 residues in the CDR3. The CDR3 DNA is TGTGCCAGCAGCTCACGAACCTCCGGGACAGTTAACACCGGGGAGCTGTTTTTT. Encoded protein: CASSSRTSGTVNTGELFF.

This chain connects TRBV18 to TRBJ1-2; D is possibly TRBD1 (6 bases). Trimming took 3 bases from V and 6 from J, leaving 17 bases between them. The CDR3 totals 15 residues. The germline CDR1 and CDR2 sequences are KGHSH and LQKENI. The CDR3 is CASSPSGYRENGYTF. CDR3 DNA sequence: TGTGCCAGCTCACCCAGTGGATACAGGGAAAATGGCTACACCTTC.

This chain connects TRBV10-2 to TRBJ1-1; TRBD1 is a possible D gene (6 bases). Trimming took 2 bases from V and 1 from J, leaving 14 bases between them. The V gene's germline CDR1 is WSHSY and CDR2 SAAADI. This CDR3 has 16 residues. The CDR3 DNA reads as TGCGCCAGCAGTGAGCCGCTAGGACAGCCGAACACTGAAGCTTTCTTT. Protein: CASSEPLGQPNTEAFF.